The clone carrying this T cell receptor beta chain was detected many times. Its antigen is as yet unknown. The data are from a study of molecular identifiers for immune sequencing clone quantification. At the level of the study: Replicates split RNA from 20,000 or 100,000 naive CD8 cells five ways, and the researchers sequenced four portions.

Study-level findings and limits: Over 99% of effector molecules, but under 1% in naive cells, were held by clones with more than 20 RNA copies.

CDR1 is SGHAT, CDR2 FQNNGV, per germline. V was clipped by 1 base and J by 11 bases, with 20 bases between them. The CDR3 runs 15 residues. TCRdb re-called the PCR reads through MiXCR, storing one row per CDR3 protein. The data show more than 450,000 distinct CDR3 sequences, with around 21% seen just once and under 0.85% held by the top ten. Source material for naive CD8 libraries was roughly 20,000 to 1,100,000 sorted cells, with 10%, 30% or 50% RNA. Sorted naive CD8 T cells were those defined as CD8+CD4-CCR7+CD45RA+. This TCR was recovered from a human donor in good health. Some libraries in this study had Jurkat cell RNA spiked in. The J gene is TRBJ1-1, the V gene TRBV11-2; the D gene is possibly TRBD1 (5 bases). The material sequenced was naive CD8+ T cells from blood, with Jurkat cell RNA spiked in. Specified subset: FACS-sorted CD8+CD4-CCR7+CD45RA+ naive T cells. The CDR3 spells CASSLGSLGVVLAFF. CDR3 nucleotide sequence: TGTGCCAGCAGCTTAGGTTCGCTGGGGGTGGTTTTGGCTTTCTTT.